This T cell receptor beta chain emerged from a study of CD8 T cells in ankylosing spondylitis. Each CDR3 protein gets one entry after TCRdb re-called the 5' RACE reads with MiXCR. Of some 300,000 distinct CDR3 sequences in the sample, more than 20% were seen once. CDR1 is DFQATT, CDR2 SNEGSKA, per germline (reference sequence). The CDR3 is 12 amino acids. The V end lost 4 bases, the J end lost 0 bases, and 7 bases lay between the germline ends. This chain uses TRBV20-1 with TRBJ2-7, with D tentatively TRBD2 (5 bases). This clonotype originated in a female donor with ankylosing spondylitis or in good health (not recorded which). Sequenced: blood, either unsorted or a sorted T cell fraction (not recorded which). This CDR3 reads CSATRDSYEQYF. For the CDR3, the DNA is TGCAGTGCTACCCGGGACTCCTACGAGCAGTACTTC.